This TCR beta chain was captured in a study of shared clonotypes between healthy human individuals. Every donor, a Caucasian adult, lived in Nashville, Tennessee. Notes on this clone: Germline and junction disagree at one end, which may indicate a read error.

Data came from immunoSEQ multiplex PCR; TCRdb stores just in-frame clones and leaves some out. Altogether roughly 330,000 clones are present, 74% being singletons, with the ten largest covering 9% to 12%. The sequencing input was memory CD4+ T cells sorted from blood. Sample subset: CD45RA-negative fraction. The source is a young man in good health.

In nucleotides, the CDR3 is TGTGCCAGCAGTACTGGGGGGCCATATGGCTCCACCTTC. Translating gives CASSTGGPYGSTF. V gene TRBV6-5 combines with J gene TRBJ1-2, with TRBD1 as a possible D gene (6 bases). Germline V gene data show CDR1 as MNHEY and CDR2 as SVGAGI. The CDR3 extends over 13 amino acids.